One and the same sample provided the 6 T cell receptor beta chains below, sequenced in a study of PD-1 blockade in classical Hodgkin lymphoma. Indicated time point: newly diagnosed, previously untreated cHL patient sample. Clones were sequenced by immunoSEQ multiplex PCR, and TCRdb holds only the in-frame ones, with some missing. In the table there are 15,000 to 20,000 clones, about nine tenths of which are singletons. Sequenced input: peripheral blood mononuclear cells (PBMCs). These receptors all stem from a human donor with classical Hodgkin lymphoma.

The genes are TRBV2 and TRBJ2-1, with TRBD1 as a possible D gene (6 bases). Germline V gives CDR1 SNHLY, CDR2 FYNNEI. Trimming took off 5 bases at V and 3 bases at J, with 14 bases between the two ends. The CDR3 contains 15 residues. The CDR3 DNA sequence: TGTGCCAGCAGTACCTCACAGGGCTACTACAATGAGCAGTTCTTC. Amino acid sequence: CASSTSQGYYNEQFF.

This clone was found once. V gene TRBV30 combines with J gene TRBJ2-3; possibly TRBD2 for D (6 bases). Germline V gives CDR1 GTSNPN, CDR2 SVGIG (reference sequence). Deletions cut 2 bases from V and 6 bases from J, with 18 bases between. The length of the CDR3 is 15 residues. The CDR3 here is CAWSRTGVIPDTQYF. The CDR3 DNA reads TGTGCCTGGAGTAGGACGGGAGTGATCCCCGATACGCAGTATTTT.

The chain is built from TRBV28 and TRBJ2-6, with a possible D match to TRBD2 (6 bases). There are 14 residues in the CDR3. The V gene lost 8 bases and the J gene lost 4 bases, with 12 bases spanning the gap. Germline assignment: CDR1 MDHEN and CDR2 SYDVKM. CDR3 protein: CASQAGSGANVLTF. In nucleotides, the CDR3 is TGTGCCAGCCAGGCCGGGAGCGGGGCCAACGTCCTGACTTTC.

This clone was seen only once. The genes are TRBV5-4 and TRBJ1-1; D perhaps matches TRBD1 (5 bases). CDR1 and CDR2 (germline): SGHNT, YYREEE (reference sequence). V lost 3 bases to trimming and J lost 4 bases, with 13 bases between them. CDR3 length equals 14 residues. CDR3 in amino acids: CASSSGLGGTEAFF. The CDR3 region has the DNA TGTGCCAGCAGCTCGGGACTGGGGGGCACTGAAGCTTTCTTT.

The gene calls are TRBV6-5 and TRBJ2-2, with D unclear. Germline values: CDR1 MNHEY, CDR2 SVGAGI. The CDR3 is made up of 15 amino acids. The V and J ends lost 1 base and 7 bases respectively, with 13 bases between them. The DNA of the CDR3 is TGTGCCAGCAGTTACTTCCAGACCCGGGTCGGGGAGCTGTTTTTT. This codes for CASSYFQTRVGELFF.

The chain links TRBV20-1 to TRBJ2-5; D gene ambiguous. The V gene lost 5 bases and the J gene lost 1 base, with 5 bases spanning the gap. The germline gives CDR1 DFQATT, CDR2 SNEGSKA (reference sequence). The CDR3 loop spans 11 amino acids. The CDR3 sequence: CSAEFQETQYF. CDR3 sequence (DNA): TGCAGTGCTGAGTTCCAAGAGACCCAGTACTTC.